This TCR beta chain was sequenced during a study of T-cell memory formation after mild COVID-19. CDR3 length: 14 amino acids. Trimming stripped 11 bases from V and 0 bases from J, with 11 bases between. Study-level results: CD4/CD8 balance characterized clones contracting day 15 to 85, and CD4+ skew characterized later expanders. The study detected some responding clones in pre-infection memory, suggesting cross-reactive memory joined. Among CD4+ contracting clones, most were CM and EM, and CD8+ ones EMRA.

As concerns this clonotype: Its antigen is not known.

It was 5'RACE with constant-segment primers that produced the TCR alpha and TCR beta cDNA libraries, which carried sample barcodes and UMIs. TCRdb fed the 5' RACE reads into MiXCR, producing one record per CDR3 protein. Of about 390,000 distinct CDR3 sequences listed, roughly 15% were seen once; the top ten hold 20% to 25%. Sequencing was performed on PBMCs or a T cell subset sorted from them (not recorded which). This receptor was taken from a man between 18 and 35 years old who had mild COVID-19 (a few samples of this study predate the infection). Cell type and time point are not known. V and J are TRBV12-3 or TRBV12-4 and TRBJ2-6, with D perhaps matching TRBD1 (6 bases). CDR3 nucleotide sequence: TGTGCCGAGCCCAGGGGCTCTGGGGCCAACGTCCTGACTTTC. Translation gives CAEPRGSGANVLTF.